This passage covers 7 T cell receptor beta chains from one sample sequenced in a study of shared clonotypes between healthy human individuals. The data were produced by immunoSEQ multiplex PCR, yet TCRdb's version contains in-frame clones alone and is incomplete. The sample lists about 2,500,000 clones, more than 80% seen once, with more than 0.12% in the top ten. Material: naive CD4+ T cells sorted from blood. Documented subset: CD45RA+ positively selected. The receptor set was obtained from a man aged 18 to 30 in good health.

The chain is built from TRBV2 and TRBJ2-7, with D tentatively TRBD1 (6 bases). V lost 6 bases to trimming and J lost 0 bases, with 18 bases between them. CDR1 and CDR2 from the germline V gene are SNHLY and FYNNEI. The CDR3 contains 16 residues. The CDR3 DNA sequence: TGTGCCAGCAGCGACCAAGACAGGTCAAACTCCTACGAGCAGTACTTC. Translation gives CASSDQDRSNSYEQYF. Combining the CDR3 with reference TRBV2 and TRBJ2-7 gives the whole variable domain EPEVTQTPSHQVTQMGQEVILRCVPISNHLYFYWYRQILGQKVEFLVSFYNNEISEKSEIFDDQFSVERPDGSNFTLKIRSTKLEDSAMYFCASSDQDRSNSYEQYFGPGTRLTVT.

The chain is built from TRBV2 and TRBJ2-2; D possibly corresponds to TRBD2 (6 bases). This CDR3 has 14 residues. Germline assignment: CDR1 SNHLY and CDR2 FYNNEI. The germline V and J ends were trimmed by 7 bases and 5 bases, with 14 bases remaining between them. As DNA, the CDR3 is TGTGCCAGCAACGTCGGGGGTAGGACCGGGGAGCTGTTTTTT. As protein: CASNVGGRTGELFF.

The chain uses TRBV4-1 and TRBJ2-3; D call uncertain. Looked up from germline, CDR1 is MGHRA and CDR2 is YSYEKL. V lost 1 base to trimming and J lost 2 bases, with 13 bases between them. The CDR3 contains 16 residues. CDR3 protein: CASSQGIRRNTDTQYF. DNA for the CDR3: TGCGCCAGCAGCCAAGGGATACGTCGAAACACAGATACGCAGTATTTT.

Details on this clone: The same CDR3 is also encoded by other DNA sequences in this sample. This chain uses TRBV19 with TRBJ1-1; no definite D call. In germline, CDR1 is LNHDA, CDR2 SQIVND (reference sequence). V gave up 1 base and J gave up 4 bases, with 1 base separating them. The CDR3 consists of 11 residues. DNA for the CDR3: TGTGCCAGTAGTATAGGCACTGAAGCTTTCTTT. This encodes CASSIGTEAFF. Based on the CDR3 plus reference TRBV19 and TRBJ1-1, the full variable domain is DGGITQSPKYLFRKEGQNVTLSCEQNLNHDAMYWYRQDPGQGLRLIYYSQIVNDFQKGDIAEGYSVSREKKESFPLTVTSAQKNPTAFYLCASSIGTEAFFGQGTRLTVV.

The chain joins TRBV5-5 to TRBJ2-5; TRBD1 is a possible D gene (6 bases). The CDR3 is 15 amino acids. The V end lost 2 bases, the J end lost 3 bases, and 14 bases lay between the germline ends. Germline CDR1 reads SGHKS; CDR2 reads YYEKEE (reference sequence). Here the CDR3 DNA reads TGTGCCAGCAGCTTTCCGGGACACGGAAAAGAGACCCAGTACTTC. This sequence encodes CASSFPGHGKETQYF. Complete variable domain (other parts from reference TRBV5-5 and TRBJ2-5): DAGVTQSPTHLIKTRGQQVTLRCSPISGHKSVSWYQQVLGQGPQFIFQYYEKEERGRGNFPDRFSARQFPNYSSELNVNALLLGDSALYLCASSFPGHGKETQYFGPGTRLLVL.

The CDR3 DNA follows: TGTGCCAGTAGTTTTTCTCGGGGTTATGGCTACACCTTC. It specifies CASSFSRGYGYTF. The chain carries TRBV19 and TRBJ1-2; unclear D gene. The CDR3 consists of 13 residues. Trimming pared 5 bases from V and 5 bases from J, leaving 12 bases between. Germline CDR1 LNHDA, CDR2 SQIVND (reference sequence).

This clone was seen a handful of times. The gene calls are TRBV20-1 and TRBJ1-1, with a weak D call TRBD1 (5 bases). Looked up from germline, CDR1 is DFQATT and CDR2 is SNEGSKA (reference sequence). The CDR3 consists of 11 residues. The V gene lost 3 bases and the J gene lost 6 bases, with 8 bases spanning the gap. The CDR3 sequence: CSASDRAEAFF. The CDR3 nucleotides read TGCAGTGCTAGCGACAGAGCTGAAGCTTTCTTT.